This TCR beta chain was profiled in a study of T cell clonality in common variable immunodeficiency. Findings of the study overall: Fewer TCRbeta clones were shared among CVID subjects than controls.

Clones were sequenced by immunoSEQ multiplex PCR, and TCRdb holds only the in-frame ones, with some missing. The sample contains about 35,000 clones, none of them singletons. Most patients and controls had Caucasian heritage. Heparinized whole blood, roughly 5 to 8 ml, came from each donor. Germline V CDR1 and CDR2: SGHAT, FQNNGV. The germline V and J ends were trimmed by 5 bases and 3 bases, with 12 bases remaining between them. This CDR3 has 14 amino acids. This clone was detected ten times or more. What it binds is unknown. Read coverage stops 3 residues before the CDR3 terminus; the germline J gene supplies the remainder.

The V and J genes are TRBV11-2 and TRBJ2-3; perhaps TRBD1 as D (6 bases). Sequenced material: peripheral blood mononuclear cells. The clonotype was recovered from a person aged 18 to 75 in good health. CDR3 residues: CASSRKDRTDTQYF. The sequenced part of the CDR3 DNA is TGTGCCAGCAGCCGAAAGGACAGAACAGATACG. Using reference TRBV11-2 and TRBJ2-3 for the parts outside the CDR3, the full variable domain is EAGVAQSPRYKIIEKRQSVAFWCNPISGHATLYWYQQILGQGPKLLIQFQNNGVVDDSQLPKDRFSAERLKGVDSTLKIQPAKLEDSAVYLCASSRKDRTDTQYFGPGTRLTVL.